Presented here are 28 T cell receptor beta chains from one specimen sequenced in a study of OX40 agonist ivuxolimab in advanced cancers. Receptor amplification or capture employed the immunoSEQ multiplex PCR assay. This immuneACCESS table, as held by TCRdb, lists in-frame sequences with V and J called but not all clones. Of the missing ones, under half trace to an unresolved V gene in checked studies; the others have no known cause. The sample table records about 18,000 clones; approximately 69% of these occur just once. More than 25% of the sample lies in the top ten. The source was CD4+ or CD8+ T cells sorted from blood, collected in a trial of the OX40 agonist ivuxolimab. The receptors derive from an adult with an advanced solid tumor such as melanoma, head and neck, liver or kidney cancer.

The genes are TRBV7-3 and TRBJ2-1; 9 nucleotides align to TRBD2. Trimming at V came to 4 bases and at J to 8 bases, leaving 12 bases not matched to a gene. The V gene's germline CDR1 is SGHTA and CDR2 FQGTGA. CDR3 length equals 16 residues. CDR3 in DNA: TGTGCCAGCAGCTCACCAGCGGGAGGTCGCACCCATGAGCAGTTCTTC. As protein: CASSSPAGGRTHEQFF.

The chain links TRBV5-6 to TRBJ2-5; weak D call: TRBD2 (5 bases). V gave up 0 bases and J gave up 3 bases, with 6 bases separating them. CDR1 is SGHDT and CDR2 is YYEEEE in the germline V gene. The CDR3 extends over 13 amino acids. The DNA for the CDR3 is TGTGCCAGCAGCTTGGAGGGAGAAGAGACCCAGTACTTC. This encodes CASSLEGEETQYF.

The CDR3 spells CASSLLPISSYEQYF. CDR3 DNA: TGTGCCAGCAGTTTACTGCCAATTAGCTCCTACGAGCAGTACTTC. This chain uses TRBV27 with TRBJ2-7; D gene unclear. Per the germline V gene, CDR1 is MNHEY and CDR2 is SMNVEV (reference sequence). V was pared by 2 bases and J by 0 bases, with 11 bases between. This CDR3 has 15 amino acids.

With regard to this clone: One base away lies a much larger clone, so this may be a sequencing read error. This chain connects TRBV7-8 to TRBJ2-7, with a possible D match to TRBD1 (6 bases). Trimming shortened V by 5 bases and J by 4 bases, and 9 bases separated the two germline ends. CDR3 size: 12 residues. The germline gives CDR1 SGHVS, CDR2 FQNEAQ. As DNA, the CDR3 is TGTGCCAGCAGCCTACAGGGTTACGAGCAGTACTTC. This codes for CASSLQGYEQYF.

The V and J genes are TRBV5-6 and TRBJ2-5, with unresolved D. CDR1 is SGHDT, CDR2 YYEEEE, per germline. The V end was cut by 3 bases, the J end by 0 bases, with 9 bases between. CDR3 length: 14 residues. As DNA, the CDR3 is TGTGCCAGCAGCTCGATACAGTACCAAGAGACCCAGTACTTC. Translated: CASSSIQYQETQYF. Drawing the rest from reference TRBV5-6 and TRBJ2-5, the complete variable domain is DAGVTQSPTHLIKTRGQQVTLRCSPKSGHDTVSWYQQALGQGPQFIFQYYEEEERQRGNFPDRFSGHQFPNYSSELNVNALLLGDSALYLCASSSIQYQETQYFGPGTRLLVL.

The chain has TRBV6-5 and TRBJ2-7; the D gene is possibly TRBD2 (5 bases). The CDR3 is made up of 14 amino acids. V lost 2 bases and J lost 5, with 13 bases in between. The germline CDR1 and CDR2 sequences are MNHEY and SVGAGI. The CDR3 spells CASSYTQEEDEQYF. CDR3 in DNA: TGTGCCAGCAGTTACACTCAGGAGGAGGACGAGCAGTACTTC.

The rearrangement uses TRBV2 and TRBJ1-1, with 7 bases identical to TRBD1. This CDR3 comprises 14 residues. V lost 4 bases to trimming and J lost 3 bases; unmatched junction nucleotides: 5. Germline loops: CDR1 SNHLY, CDR2 FYNNEI. The CDR3 loop is CASSVRQGDTEAFF. The CDR3 region has the DNA TGTGCCAGCAGTGTGCGGCAGGGGGACACTGAAGCTTTCTTT. Combining the CDR3 with reference TRBV2 and TRBJ1-1 gives the whole variable domain EPEVTQTPSHQVTQMGQEVILRCVPISNHLYFYWYRQILGQKVEFLVSFYNNEISEKSEIFDDQFSVERPDGSNFTLKIRSTKLEDSAMYFCASSVRQGDTEAFFGQGTRLTVV.

This clone showed up just once. V gene TRBV6-6 combines with J gene TRBJ1-2; 9 bases agree with TRBD1. V dropped 2 bases and J dropped 3; count of bases not matched to a gene: 4. Germline loops: CDR1 MNHNY, CDR2 SVGAGI (reference sequence). The CDR3 length is 15 residues. The CDR3, as DNA: TGTGCCAGCAGTTACCACAGGACAGGGGACTATGGCTACACCTTC. Translating gives CASSYHRTGDYGYTF.

This sequence joins TRBV5-4 and TRBJ2-7; the D gene is possibly TRBD2 (6 bases). The V end was cut by 2 bases, the J end by 6 bases, with 18 bases between. The CDR3 length is 15 residues. Germline assignment: CDR1 SGHNT and CDR2 YYREEE (reference sequence). Written as DNA, the CDR3 is TGTGCCAGCAGCTTTCGTGGGGGGTCTCCGGGCGAGCAGTACTTC. It is translated as CASSFRGGSPGEQYF.

This chain links TRBV27 with TRBJ2-1; TRBD1 aligns across 12 bases. Trimming took 5 bases from V and 8 from J; bases not matched to a gene: 4. CDR1 is MNHEY, CDR2 SMNVEV, per germline (reference sequence). The length of the CDR3 is 14 residues. In DNA, the CDR3 is TGTGCCAGCAGTCAGGGGACAGGGGGCCATGAGCAGTTCTTC. This gives the protein CASSQGTGGHEQFF.

This clone has only a few counts. The V gene is TRBV7-3, the J gene TRBJ2-2; 10 nucleotides match TRBD2. J was trimmed by 0 bases and V by 3 bases; bases with no gene match: 10. Germline V gene sequence: CDR1 SGHTA, CDR2 FQGTGA. The CDR3 length is 19 residues. CDR3 nucleotide sequence: TGTGCCAGCAGCTTCAACCCGAGGACTAGCGGAGCGAACACCGGGGAGCTGTTTTTT. This encodes CASSFNPRTSGANTGELFF.

The sample holds a few counts of this clone. CDR3 nucleotides: TGTGCCAGCAGCTCAGTAAACAATGAGCAGTTCTTC. Translated: CASSSVNNEQFF. V gene TRBV11-2 combines with J gene TRBJ2-1, with D unresolved. Trimming stripped 4 bases from V and 5 bases from J, with 6 bases between. CDR1 is SGHAT and CDR2 is FQNNGV in the germline V gene. The length of the CDR3 is 12 residues.

The genes are TRBV4-1 and TRBJ1-6, with a possible D match to TRBD1 (5 bases). This CDR3 contains 16 residues. Trimming left V 6 bases short and J 5 bases short, with 17 bases between. CDR1 is MGHRA, CDR2 YSYEKL, per germline. CDR3 coding DNA: TGCGCCAGCAGTCCTAGGGGAGGGAGTGATAATTCACCCCTCCACTTT. It codes for CASSPRGGSDNSPLHF.

This chain uses TRBV30 with TRBJ2-1, with TRBD2 as a possible D gene (5 bases). The CDR3 spans 13 residues. The germline V gene encodes CDR1 GTSNPN and CDR2 SVGIG (reference sequence). Trimming cost V 2 bases and J 7 bases, with 12 bases left between them. The CDR3: CAWSNLAPNEQFF. The CDR3 nucleotides read TGTGCCTGGAGTAACCTAGCCCCGAATGAGCAGTTCTTC.

CDR3 DNA sequence: TGTGCCAGCAGCTTCGGAGGGGGCTACTATGGCTACACCTTC. This codes for CASSFGGGYYGYTF. The chain recombines TRBV5-7 with TRBJ1-2, with 7 bases matching TRBD1. TRBV5-7 is sorted into the ORF group, with uncertain function. This CDR3 region has 14 residues. The junction had 4 bases not matched to a gene; V was cut back by 2 bases and J by 3 bases.

A few counts support this clone. The chain couples TRBV15 to TRBJ1-2; D may be TRBD1 (5 bases). The germline V and J ends were trimmed by 3 bases and 14 bases, with 16 bases remaining between them. The CDR3 consists of 12 residues. Germline V gene data show CDR1 as LNHNV and CDR2 as YYDKDF (reference sequence). CDR3: CATSSGTGGATF. As DNA, the CDR3 is TGTGCCACCAGCAGTGGGACGGGAGGGGCTACCTTC.

V is TRBV9 and J is TRBJ2-5; D possibly corresponds to TRBD2 (5 bases). The length of the CDR3 is 15 residues. Trimming removed 2 bases at V and 1 base at J, with 12 bases between. Germline CDR1 reads SGDLS; CDR2 reads YYNGEE. CDR3 sequence reads: CASSVGSGSQETQYF. The CDR3 nucleotides are TGTGCCAGCAGCGTCGGAAGCGGATCCCAAGAGACCCAGTACTTC.

The V gene is TRBV7-9, the J gene TRBJ1-5; D gene uncertain. This CDR3 contains 13 residues. CDR1 and CDR2 from the germline V gene are SEHNR and FQNEAQ (reference sequence). V shed 3 bases and J shed 2 bases, with 5 bases lying between them. CDR3 in amino acids: CASSLDGNQPQHF. CDR3 DNA sequence: TGTGCCAGCAGCTTGGACGGCAATCAGCCCCAGCATTTT.

The V call is TRBV4-3, the J call TRBJ2-2, with 8 nucleotides matching TRBD1. Germline CDR1 is LGHNA and CDR2 is YSLEER. The CDR3 length is 17 residues. The V and J ends lost 0 bases and 1 base, in that order; junction bases with no gene match: 4. The CDR3 region is CASSQDGGTGNTGELFF. DNA for the CDR3: TGCGCCAGCAGCCAAGATGGGGGGACAGGGAACACCGGGGAGCTGTTTTTT.

The chain carries TRBV9 and TRBJ2-2, with D possibly being TRBD1 (5 bases). V was cut by 0 bases and J by 9 bases, with 9 bases left in between. Germline V gene sequence: CDR1 SGDLS, CDR2 YYNGEE. This CDR3 spans 13 amino acids. The CDR3 bases are TGTGCCAGCAGCGTAGTCACAGGACGGGAGCTGTTTTTT. Translating gives CASSVVTGRELFF.

The chain couples TRBV2 to TRBJ1-2; D is undetermined. Germline V gene sequence: CDR1 SNHLY, CDR2 FYNNEI. CDR3 size: 11 residues. The V end was cut by 3 bases, the J end by 4 bases, with 3 bases between. In DNA form, the CDR3 reads TGTGCCAGCAGTGAGTTCTATGGCTACACCTTC. It translates to CASSEFYGYTF. The full variable domain, completed using reference TRBV2 and TRBJ1-2, is EPEVTQTPSHQVTQMGQEVILRCVPISNHLYFYWYRQILGQKVEFLVSFYNNEISEKSEIFDDQFSVERPDGSNFTLKIRSTKLEDSAMYFCASSEFYGYTFGSGTRLTVV.

This chain joins TRBV6-1 and TRBJ1-3; D gene uncertain. CDR3 length: 10 amino acids. Germline CDR1 reads MNHNS; CDR2 reads SASEGT. V gave up 8 bases and J gave up 4 bases, with 3 bases separating them. The CDR3 here is CASQGNTIYF. The DNA for the CDR3 is TGTGCCAGCCAGGGAAACACCATATATTTT.

The rearrangement joins TRBV11-2 to TRBJ2-5, with unresolved D. The germline CDR1 and CDR2 sequences are SGHAT and FQNNGV. The CDR3 sequence is 13 residues long. Trimming removed 4 bases at V and 2 bases at J, with 8 bases between. CDR3 nucleotides: TGTGCCAGCAGCTCCCCCTTACAAGAGACCCAGTACTTC. Translated: CASSSPLQETQYF.

This clone has only one observation. The genes are TRBV2 and TRBJ2-7; D possibly uses TRBD1 or TRBD2 (5 bases each). With 2 bases removed from V and 6 bases from J, the gap between germline ends came to 35 bases. This CDR3 has 21 amino acids. The germline gives CDR1 SNHLY, CDR2 FYNNEI. CDR3 in DNA: TGTGCCAGCAGTGAACCCGGGGCAGAAGCCCCAAACTTGGGGCTTCGTTCCGAGCAGTACTTC. Its protein is CASSEPGAEAPNLGLRSEQYF.

This sequence joins TRBV27 and TRBJ2-7; D unclear. With 5 bases removed from V and 3 bases from J, the gap between germline ends came to 11 bases. Germline V gene data show CDR1 as MNHEY and CDR2 as SMNVEV (reference sequence). The CDR3 is 13 residues long. The CDR3 loop is CASSPGPRYEQYF. CDR3 nucleotides: TGTGCCAGCAGTCCCGGGCCACGCTACGAGCAGTACTTC.

This clone has just a few counts. The gene calls are TRBV25-1 and TRBJ1-4; no clear D. V shed 5 bases and J shed 0 bases, with 4 bases lying between them. There are 13 residues in the CDR3. In germline, CDR1 is MGHDK, CDR2 SYGVNS. Written as DNA, the CDR3 is TGTGCCAGCAGTACACCAACTAATGAAAAACTGTTTTTT. Its protein product is CASSTPTNEKLFF.

This sequence joins TRBV7-8 and TRBJ2-7; 10 bases map to TRBD2. The germline CDR1 and CDR2 sequences are SGHVS and FQNEAQ. The length of the CDR3 is 14 residues. Trimming took 5 bases from V and 5 from J; bases not matched to a gene: 6. The CDR3 region has the DNA TGTGCCAGCAGCGGAGCGGGAGGGCACAACGAGCAGTACTTC. Translation: CASSGAGGHNEQYF.

The genes are TRBV30 and TRBJ2-2; 8 bases are shared with TRBD1. The CDR3 sequence is 14 residues long. Germline V lookup: CDR1 GTSNPN, CDR2 SVGIG (reference sequence). With 5 bases clipped from V and 3 bases from J, the junction kept 5 bases outside the gene matches. CDR3 region: CAWGWTGYTGELFF. CDR3 in DNA: TGTGCCTGGGGATGGACAGGGTACACCGGGGAGCTGTTTTTT. The entire variable domain, with the rest obtained from reference TRBV30 and TRBJ2-2, is as follows: SQTIHQWPATLVQPVGSPLSLECTVEGTSNPNLYWYRQAAGRGLQLLFYSVGIGQISSEVPQNLSASRPQDRQFILSSKKLLLSDSGFYLCAWGWTGYTGELFFGEGSRLTVL.